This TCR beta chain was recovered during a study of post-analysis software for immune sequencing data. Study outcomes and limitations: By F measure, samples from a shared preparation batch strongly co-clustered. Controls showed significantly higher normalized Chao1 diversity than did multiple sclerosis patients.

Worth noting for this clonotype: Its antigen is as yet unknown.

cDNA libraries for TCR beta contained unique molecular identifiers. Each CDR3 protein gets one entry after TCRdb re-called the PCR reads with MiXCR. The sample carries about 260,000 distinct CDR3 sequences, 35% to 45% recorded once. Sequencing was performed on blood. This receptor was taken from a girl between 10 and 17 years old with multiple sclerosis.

In DNA, the CDR3 is TGTGCCAGCAGTTTGTCACAGGGATCTGGCTACACCTTC. The encoded protein is CASSLSQGSGYTF. The chain uses TRBV27 and TRBJ1-2; TRBD1 might be the D (6 bases). Deletions cut 3 bases from V and 7 bases from J, with 12 bases between. CDR1 is MNHEY, CDR2 SMNVEV, per germline (reference sequence). This CDR3 region has 13 residues.